This entry lists 8 T cell receptor beta chains sequenced from one sample in a study of T cell repertoires in cytomegalovirus infection. These TCRs are of unknown antigen specificity. TCRdb redid the calling of the reads with MiXCR, one entry per CDR3 protein. This table holds around 430,000 distinct CDR3 sequences, about two fifths found once. Sample: cultured PBMCs, taken from culture after CMV antigen stimulation. Receptors were obtained from a human donor in good health (CMV status not recorded). Some clones in this sample may be carry-over from other donors' samples.

The gene calls are TRBV12-3 or TRBV12-4 and TRBJ2-5; D might be TRBD1 or TRBD2, each matching 5 bases. The germline V and J ends were trimmed by 5 bases and 9 bases, with 16 bases remaining between them. The CDR3 sequence is 13 residues long. CDR3 amino acids: CASSKGLRGAQYF. The CDR3, as DNA: TGTGCCAGCAGTAAAGGACTCCGAGGGGCCCAGTACTTC.

The chain has TRBV2 and TRBJ2-1; unclear D gene. CDR1 is SNHLY, CDR2 FYNNEI, per germline. V lost 10 bases, J lost 3 bases, and 16 bases lay in between. The CDR3 sequence is 14 residues long. The CDR3 protein is CATHPPAYYNEQFF. CDR3 nucleotide sequence: TGTGCCACTCACCCCCCGGCATACTACAATGAGCAGTTCTTC.

In this sample, this clonotype turned up a few times. The J gene is TRBJ1-1, the V gene TRBV12-3 or TRBV12-4, with unresolved D. The CDR3 has 14 amino acids. Trimming pared 5 bases from V and 0 bases from J, leaving 10 bases between. CDR3 nucleotides: TGTGCCAGCAGTCCGGACGGAGTGAACACTGAAGCTTTCTTT. This encodes CASSPDGVNTEAFF.

The genes are TRBV29-1 and TRBJ1-2, with D unresolved. Trimming cost V 1 base and J 2 bases, with 11 bases left between them. Germline V gene lookup returns CDR1 SQVTM and CDR2 ANQGSEA. The CDR3 spans 14 residues. In DNA, the CDR3 is TGCAGCGTTGAAGGGGCGGGCAGGAACTATGGCTACACCTTC. Translating gives CSVEGAGRNYGYTF.

The CDR3 loop is CASSYRGGSTEAFF. CDR3 in DNA: TGTGCCAGCAGCTACAGGGGTGGGTCGACTGAAGCTTTCTTT. The rearrangement links TRBV7-9 to TRBJ1-1, with TRBD1 matching 7 bases. The germline V gene encodes CDR1 SEHNR and CDR2 FQNEAQ (reference sequence). The CDR3 is made up of 14 amino acids. J gave up 5 bases and V 4 bases, and 7 bases lay outside the gene matches.

This clonotype came up a few times. The rearrangement links TRBV7-2 to TRBJ2-3; 9 nucleotides align to TRBD2. Trimming removed 5 bases from V and 4 bases from J; junction bases left unmatched: 10. The CDR3 consists of 16 residues. Germline V gene lookup returns CDR1 SGHTA and CDR2 FQGNSA. The CDR3 sequence is CASSLRGGGASDTQYF. Written as DNA, the CDR3 is TGTGCCAGCAGCCTTCGGGGCGGGGGGGCGTCAGATACGCAGTATTTT.

The rearrangement joins TRBV27 to TRBJ1-5; D not resolved. V was trimmed by 6 bases and J by 3 bases, leaving 15 bases between them. Germline V lookup: CDR1 MNHEY, CDR2 SMNVEV (reference sequence). The CDR3 sequence is 15 residues long. CDR3 sequence (DNA): TGTGCCAGCAGCTCGGCGGGAGGAACCAATCAGCCCCAGCATTTT. The encoded protein is CASSSAGGTNQPQHF.

V gene TRBV5-1 combines with J gene TRBJ1-1; 9 nucleotides line up with TRBD1. CDR1 is SGHRS and CDR2 is YFSETQ in the germline V gene. V was pared by 4 bases and J by 1 base, with 17 bases of the junction left unmatched. CDR3 length: 19 amino acids. The CDR3 DNA is TGCGCCAGCAGCGCTATGTCCGGGACAGGGATAAAGGAGAACACTGAAGCTTTCTTT. Its protein product is CASSAMSGTGIKENTEAFF.